This TCR beta chain was retrieved from a study of T cells in Graves' hyperthyroidism and ophthalmopathy (dated by TCRdb to about 2019). Background for the entire study: Peripheral blood samples were taken at the time of initial diagnosis, prior to any treatment. TCR V-J signatures able to tell the groups apart were searched for in a discovery cohort of approximately 95 patients, of whom fewer than 45 had Graves' ophthalmopathy and about 55 had stable Graves' hyperthyroidism. Whether ophthalmopathy could be predicted prospectively was tested in an independent validation cohort made up of fewer than 20 hyperthyroidism patients plus 17 patients who later progressed to ophthalmopathy. The 80 to 100 discovery patients were randomly divided into training and test sets at a 7:3 ratio. The study also compared thyroid tissue and blood T-cell repertoires from 6 or 7 Graves' hyperthyroidism patients. After blood sampling, hyperthyroidism patients were treated with methimazole at a starting dose of 30 mg daily, and ophthalmopathy patients were treated with high-dose intravenous methylprednisolone. The paper reports TCR Vbeta CDR3 sequencing of over 120 peripheral blood samples: approximately 41 ophthalmopathy, some 80 hyperthyroidism and 17 progressor patients.

The CDR3, from cysteine to phenylalanine, totals 14 residues. Of the read, only the CDR3 DNA is kept; its 42 bases are in frame from base 1. The V end gives up 3 bases and the J end 8 bases, leaving 9 bases in the junction not matched to a gene. According to the germline V gene, CDR1 reads SNHLY and CDR2 reads FYNNEI. Study-level results and caveats: No statistical method was used to fix the sample size in advance, and group allocation was not hidden from the investigators. Blood samples also contained most of the expanded thyroid clonotypes (frequency above 0.001), which suggests that blood repertoires may reflect thyroid immune responses. During validation, the model predicted progression to ophthalmopathy a median of approximately 7 months ahead of onset, with around 71% sensitivity and less than 85% specificity. Ophthalmopathy was separated from stable hyperthyroidism by a 13 V-J signature model, with around 90% sensitivity and roughly 81% specificity obtained in cross-validation and 80%/75% obtained in testing.

This clonotype has a count of ten or more. The target of this receptor is not known. No much larger clonotype is one base removed from it; base qualities were not supplied. Amplification of TCR beta CDR3 regions was carried out from RNA transcripts. For the first round of RT-PCR on the TCR CDR3, the HTBI primer set was used together with the Qiagen OneStep RT-PCR kit. Libraries were constructed in a second round of multiplex PCR, after which size selection and purification were performed. Libraries were sequenced paired-end with 100 bp reads on an Illumina HiSeq2000. In the authors' own workflow: SOAPnuke was used to process the raw data, throwing out any read that contained adapters or uncalled bases, had a mean Phred below 15, or lacked an exact constant-primer or identifier match. High-quality paired reads were merged with COPE v1.2.5, and unique nucleotide sequences were defined as clonotypes. MiTCR v1.1 was used to align clonotypes to the IMGT TRBV, TRBD and TRBJ reference segments. Only V-J combinations with frequency above 0.0001, covering about 99% of repertoires, were analysed. A TCS score was defined as the ratio of F50 (clonal expansion) to E x V (chaos), with BLOSUM62-based TCRdist applied between CDR3 peptides within each V-J. Welch's t-statistics and random forest reduced fewer than 550 V-J features to 13, which were used in a naive Bayes classifier (R e1071). Thyroid-blood repertoire similarity was quantified with the Morisita-Horn index. The public reads were reanalyzed by TCRdb: fastp trimming at Q25, MiXCR alignment, in-frame beta chains only. Rows matching on CDR3 protein sequence are summarized as one entry with the most common DNA and genes. TCRdb, not the original authors, processed these V and J calls. The sample yields fewer than 650,000 distinct CDR3 sequences; roughly 14% were counted once. Around 4.5% of the sample is taken by the ten largest.

Ophthalmopathy patients had moderately to severely active disease, with a Clinical Activity Score of 3 or more, a NOSPECS grade of 4 or more, and a disease duration of less than 3 months. Patients with uncontrolled infections, other autoimmune diseases, pregnancy or lactation were excluded. Diagnoses were based on clinical symptoms, serum thyroxine and TRAb, thyroid ultrasound and orbital computed tomography. PBMCs were isolated from 7.5 to 10 ml of fresh peripheral blood by Ficoll-Paque density gradient centrifugation. Trizol reagent was used to extract total RNA, and RNA quality was then checked on an Agilent 2100 Bioanalyzer.

The sequenced sample consisted of blood. This receptor was obtained from a woman between 40 and 50 years old with Graves' ophthalmopathy. The chain uses TRBV2 and TRBJ1-1; 7 central nucleotides agree with TRBD1. The nucleotides are TGTGCCAGCAGTGATAACGTCGGGACAGAGGAAGCTTTCTTT. Its protein product is CASSDNVGTEEAFF.